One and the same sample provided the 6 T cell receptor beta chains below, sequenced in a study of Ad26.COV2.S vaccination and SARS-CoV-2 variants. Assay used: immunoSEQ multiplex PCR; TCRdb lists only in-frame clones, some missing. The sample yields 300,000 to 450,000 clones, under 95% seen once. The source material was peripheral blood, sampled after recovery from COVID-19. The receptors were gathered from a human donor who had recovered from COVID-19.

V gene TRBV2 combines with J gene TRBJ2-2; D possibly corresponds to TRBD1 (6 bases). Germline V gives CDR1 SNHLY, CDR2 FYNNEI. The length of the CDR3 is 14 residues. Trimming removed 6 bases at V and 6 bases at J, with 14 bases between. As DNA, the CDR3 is TGTGCCAGCAGATACGGGACACGGCCCGGGGAGCTGTTTTTT. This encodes CASRYGTRPGELFF.

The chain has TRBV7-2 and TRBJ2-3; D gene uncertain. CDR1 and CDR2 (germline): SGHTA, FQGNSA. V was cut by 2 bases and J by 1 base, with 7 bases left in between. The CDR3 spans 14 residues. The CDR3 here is CASSLRWGTDTQYF. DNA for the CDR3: TGTGCCAGCAGCTTAAGATGGGGCACAGATACGCAGTATTTT.

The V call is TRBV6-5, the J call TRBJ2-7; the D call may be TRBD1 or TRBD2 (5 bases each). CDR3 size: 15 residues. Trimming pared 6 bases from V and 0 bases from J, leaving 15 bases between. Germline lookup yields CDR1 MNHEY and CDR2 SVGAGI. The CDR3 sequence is CASSAPGRSSYEQYF. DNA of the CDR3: TGTGCCAGCAGCGCCCCGGGACGGAGCTCCTACGAGCAGTACTTC.

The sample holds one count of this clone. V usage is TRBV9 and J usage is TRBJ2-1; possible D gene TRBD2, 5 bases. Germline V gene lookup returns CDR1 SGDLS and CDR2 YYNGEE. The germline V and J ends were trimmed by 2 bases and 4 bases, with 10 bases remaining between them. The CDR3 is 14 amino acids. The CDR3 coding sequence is TGTGCCAGCAGCGTTTCCGGGAAATACAATGAGCAGTTCTTC. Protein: CASSVSGKYNEQFF. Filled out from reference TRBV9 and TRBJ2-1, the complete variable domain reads DSGVTQTPKHLITATGQRVTLRCSPRSGDLSVYWYQQSLDQGLQFLIQYYNGEERAKGNILERFSAQQFPDLHSELNLSSLELGDSALYFCASSVSGKYNEQFFGPGTRLTVL.

The CDR3 sequence is CASSEARAPNYGYTF. The CDR3 DNA reads TGTGCCAGCAGTGAAGCTAGGGCCCCAAACTATGGCTACACCTTC. The chain recombines TRBV6-1 with TRBJ1-2; D unresolved. The CDR3 is 15 residues long. Trimming took 0 bases from V and 2 from J, leaving 10 bases between them. Germline V CDR1 and CDR2: MNHNS, SASEGT.

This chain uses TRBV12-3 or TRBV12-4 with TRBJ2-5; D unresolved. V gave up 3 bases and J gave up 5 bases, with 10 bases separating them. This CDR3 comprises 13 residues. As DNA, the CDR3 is TGTGCCAGCAGTTTGACCCTTTCGGAGACCCAGTACTTC. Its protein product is CASSLTLSETQYF.